These T cell receptor beta chains were read from a single sample in a study of blood T cell repertoires in COVID-19. Method: immunoSEQ multiplex PCR; TCRdb's copy keeps in-frame clones and lacks some. The repertoire holds approximately 72,000 clones, with more than 80% as singletons. The specimen sequenced was peripheral blood. Receptor source: a woman of 80 years or more with active or convalescent COVID-19. Both conserved end residues are part of each CDR3. D genes are given only for firm matches. Some rows mark clone size as missing; the rest say once, few, many or name a class of expanded clone.

CASSAHRYTEAFF TGTGCCAGCAGCGCCCACAGGTACACTGAAGCTTTCTTT . TRBJ1-1 . TRBV11-3
CAWRTGRLYSPLHF TGTGCCTGGAGGACAGGGCGTTTATATTCACCCCTCCACTTT TRBD1 TRBJ1-6 . TRBV30
CASSPSGGLNTGELFF TGCGCCAGCAGCCCTAGCGGGGGCTTGAACACCGGGGAGCTGTTTTTT TRBD2 TRBJ2-2 few TRBV5-1
CASSFSGGRSPLHF TGTGCCAGCAGTTTTTCCGGGGGTAGGTCACCCCTCCACTTT . TRBJ1-6 . TRBV27
CAWSAGQINQPQHF TGTGCCTGGAGTGCAGGACAGATAAATCAGCCCCAGCATTTT . TRBJ1-5 . TRBV30
CASSLWGLEQYF TGTGCCAGCAGTTTATGGGGGCTCGAGCAGTACTTC . TRBJ2-7 . TRBV28
CASSRGQTGNTIYF TGTGCCAGCAGCCGGGGACAGACTGGAAACACCATATATTTT TRBD1 TRBJ1-3 . TRBV7-9
CASSLLSAGELFF TGTGCCAGCAGCTTATTGAGCGCCGGGGAGCTGTTTTTT . TRBJ2-2 . TRBV7-3
CASSYRVGGTEAFF TGTGCCAGCAGTTACAGGGTTGGAGGTACTGAAGCTTTCTTT . TRBJ1-1 . TRBV28
CASSLSSRGGTDTQYF TGTGCCAGCAGTTTATCTTCGCGGGGGGGGACAGATACGCAGTATTTT TRBD2 TRBJ2-3 . TRBV27
CASSRLAGAPTDTQYF TGTGCCAGCAGCCGACTAGCGGGGGCCCCCACAGATACGCAGTATTTT TRBD2 TRBJ2-3 . TRBV3-1/TRBV3-2
CASSQGLSGNTIYF TGTGCCAGCAGCCAGGGCCTCTCTGGAAACACCATATATTTT . TRBJ1-3 . TRBV6-5
CASSFDRGNEKLFF TGTGCCAGCAGTTTCGACAGGGGGAATGAAAAACTGTTTTTT TRBD1 TRBJ1-4 once TRBV6-2/TRBV6-3
CASSWGDSNQPQHF TGTGCCAGCTCCTGGGGGGACAGCAATCAGCCCCAGCATTTT . TRBJ1-5 . TRBV5-8
CASMERDLGKITAFF TGTGCCAGTATGGAAAGGGACTTAGGAAAAATTACGGCTTTCTTT . TRBJ1-1 . TRBV19
CASSRAGDQPQHF TGTGCCAGCAGCCGAGCTGGAGATCAGCCCCAGCATTTT . TRBJ1-5 few TRBV7-9
CASSLEAYGNQPQHF TGCGCCAGCAGCCTCGAGGCTTACGGCAATCAGCCCCAGCATTTT . TRBJ1-5 . TRBV4-3
CASSYRRQGEETQYF TGTGCCAGCAGTTACAGGCGGCAGGGGGAAGAGACCCAGTACTTC TRBD1 TRBJ2-5 . TRBV6-5
CSASRAGTQYF TGCAGTGCTAGCCGAGCAGGGACCCAGTACTTC . TRBJ2-5 . TRBV20-1
CASSLQLGANVLTF TGTGCCAGCAGCCTACAGCTCGGGGCCAACGTCCTGACTTTC . TRBJ2-6 . TRBV14
CASSPTGDLTYQPQHF TGTGCCAGCAGCCCAACAGGGGACCTCACATATCAGCCCCAGCATTTT TRBD1 TRBJ1-5 . TRBV7-2
CASSSSSLSYNEQFF TGTGCCAGCAGTTCTAGCTCCCTCTCCTACAATGAGCAGTTCTTC . TRBJ2-1 . TRBV6-5
CASSYLRGEKLFF TGTGCCAGCAGTTATCTTAGGGGTGAAAAACTGTTTTTT . TRBJ1-4 . TRBV6-5
CASSRLAGGQTGELFF TGTGCCAGCAGCCGACTAGCGGGGGGGCAAACCGGGGAGCTGTTTTTT TRBD2 TRBJ2-2 . TRBV5-4
CAIQEDETSPLTDTQYF TGTGCCATCCAGGAGGACGAGACTTCTCCGCTGACAGATACGCAGTATTTT . TRBJ2-3 once TRBV10-3
CASGPPLDNSYTF TGTGCTAGTGGTCCGCCCCTCGACAACTCTTACACCTTC . TRBJ1-2 once TRBV12-5
CASSSLPGQGKWNTEAFF TGTGCCAGCAGTTCTCTCCCGGGACAGGGAAAATGGAACACTGAAGCTTTCTTT TRBD1 TRBJ1-1 few TRBV28
CASSYTSGLRTDTQYF TGCGCCAGCAGTTATACTAGCGGGCTACGCACAGATACGCAGTATTTT TRBD2 TRBJ2-3 . TRBV5-1
CASRQGVSNQPQHF TGTGCCAGCAGACAGGGCGTAAGCAATCAGCCCCAGCATTTT . TRBJ1-5 . TRBV27
CTSSQDPGTNTGELFF TGCACCAGCAGCCAGGACCCCGGGACGAACACCGGGGAGCTGTTTTTT . TRBJ2-2 . TRBV1
CASSPRPPGIGNTIYF TGTGCCAGCAGCCCGCGCCCCCCAGGGATCGGAAACACCATATATTTT . TRBJ1-3 . TRBV3-1/TRBV3-2
CASSTRVLAGTDTQYF TGTGCCAGCAGCACCCGGGTACTAGCGGGTACAGATACGCAGTATTTT TRBD2 TRBJ2-3 . TRBV7-2
CASSLGFGGYTDTQYF TGTGCCAGCAGCTTAGGTTTCGGCGGCTACACAGATACGCAGTATTTT . TRBJ2-3 once TRBV7-2
CASSQGGGYTF TGCGCCAGCAGCCAAGGAGGTGGCTACACCTTC . TRBJ1-2 . TRBV4-3
CASSSRTGRGEQFF TGTGCCAGCAGCTCCCGGACTGGGCGAGGTGAGCAGTTCTTC . TRBJ2-1 . TRBV9
CASSSTGVHYGYTF TGTGCCAGCAGCTCGACAGGAGTCCACTATGGCTACACCTTC . TRBJ1-2 . TRBV7-9
CASSPQFPGTQYF TGTGCCAGCAGCCCCCAGTTCCCTGGGACCCAGTACTTC . TRBJ2-5 . TRBV5-6
CASSLMDRLTEQYF TGTGCCAGCAGCTTAATGGACCGACTAACGGAGCAGTACTTC . TRBJ2-7 . TRBV7-9
CASSDPSREVPEQFF TGCGCCAGCAGTGACCCCTCCCGAGAAGTACCTGAGCAGTTCTTC . TRBJ2-1 few TRBV10-1
CAITQGTNTEAFF TGTGCCATCACTCAGGGGACGAACACTGAAGCTTTCTTT . TRBJ1-1 . TRBV10-3
CASSIDLLWQGDGYTF TGTGCCAGTAGTATAGATCTGCTGTGGCAGGGCGATGGCTACACCTTC . TRBJ1-2 . TRBV19
CASSPRLSTDTQYF TGTGCCAGCAGCCCCCGACTAAGCACAGATACGCAGTATTTT . TRBJ2-3 . TRBV9
CASSFEPKGRDTQYF TGCGCCAGCAGCTTCGAGCCAAAGGGGAGGGATACGCAGTATTTT . TRBJ2-3 . TRBV5-1
CASSFTGEWASEQYF TGTGCCAGCAGTTTTACAGGGGAATGGGCTAGCGAGCAGTACTTC TRBD1 TRBJ2-7 . TRBV9
CAISRGDNYGYTF TGTGCCATCAGCCGAGGAGATAACTATGGCTACACCTTC . TRBJ1-2 . TRBV10-3
CSVYSGGDSYNEQFF TGCAGCGTTTACAGCGGGGGGGATTCCTACAATGAGCAGTTCTTC TRBD2 TRBJ2-1 . TRBV29-1
CASSSGLAGGPTTGELFF TGTGCCAGCAGCTCGGGACTAGCGGGGGGGCCGACCACCGGGGAGCTGTTTTTT TRBD2 TRBJ2-2 . TRBV7-6
CASRQGANTGELFF TGTGCCAGCAGACAGGGAGCGAACACCGGGGAGCTGTTTTTT . TRBJ2-2 . TRBV7-2
CAWTQGAGGYTF TGTGCCTGGACACAGGGGGCGGGGGGCTACACCTTC TRBD1 TRBJ1-2 . TRBV30
CASSLSGGGTDTQYF TGCGCCAGCAGCTTGTCGGGGGGTGGCACAGATACGCAGTATTTT TRBD2 TRBJ2-3 . TRBV5-1
CATAGQGMNTEAFF TGTGCCACAGCGGGACAGGGGATGAACACTGAAGCTTTCTTT TRBD1 TRBJ1-1 few TRBV10-3
CASSLSSGGPSPQFF TGTGCCAGCTCACTCTCTAGCGGGGGGCCGTCCCCTCAGTTCTTC TRBD2 TRBJ2-1 . TRBV18
CASSFPQGARGGYTF TGTGCCAGCAGTTTCCCGCAGGGGGCGCGCGGTGGCTACACCTTC TRBD1 TRBJ1-2 . TRBV28
CASSQGSETGKSFTF TGTGCCAGCAGCCAAGGTTCTGAGACAGGGAAGAGCTTCACCTTC TRBD1 TRBJ1-2 . TRBV4-2
CASSFFRGPNYGYTF TGTGCCAGCAGTTTCTTTAGAGGGCCGAATTATGGCTACACCTTC . TRBJ1-2 . TRBV28